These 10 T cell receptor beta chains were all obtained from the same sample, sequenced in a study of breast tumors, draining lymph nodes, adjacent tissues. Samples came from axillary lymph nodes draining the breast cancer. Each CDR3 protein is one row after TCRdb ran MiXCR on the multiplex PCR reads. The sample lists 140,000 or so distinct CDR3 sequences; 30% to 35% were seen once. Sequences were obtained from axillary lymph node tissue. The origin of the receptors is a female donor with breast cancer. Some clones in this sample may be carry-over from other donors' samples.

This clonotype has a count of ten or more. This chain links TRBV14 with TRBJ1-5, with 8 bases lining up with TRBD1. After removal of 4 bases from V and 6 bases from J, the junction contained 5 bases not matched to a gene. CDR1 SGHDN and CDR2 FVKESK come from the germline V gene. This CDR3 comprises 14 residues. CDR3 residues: CASSPGGFGQPQHF. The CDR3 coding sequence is TGTGCCAGCAGCCCAGGGGGCTTCGGTCAGCCCCAGCATTTT.

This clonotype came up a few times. The CDR3 DNA reads as TGTGCCAGCAGCCCTAGCGTGGGTGGGATGAACACTGAAGCTTTCTTT. It encodes CASSPSVGGMNTEAFF. The rearrangement uses TRBV6-2 or TRBV6-3 and TRBJ1-1; no reliable D call. The CDR3 has 16 amino acids. Between the trimmed V and J ends, which lost 6 bases and 0 bases, there was a span of 17 bases. Germline V gives CDR1 MNHEY, CDR2 SVGEGT.

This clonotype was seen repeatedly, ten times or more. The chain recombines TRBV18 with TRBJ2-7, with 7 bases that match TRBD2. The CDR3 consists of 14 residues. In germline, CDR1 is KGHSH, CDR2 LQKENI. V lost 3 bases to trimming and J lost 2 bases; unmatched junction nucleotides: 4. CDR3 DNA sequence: TGTGCCAGCTCACCGGGAGGGACGCCCTACGAGCAGTACGTC. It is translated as CASSPGGTPYEQYV.

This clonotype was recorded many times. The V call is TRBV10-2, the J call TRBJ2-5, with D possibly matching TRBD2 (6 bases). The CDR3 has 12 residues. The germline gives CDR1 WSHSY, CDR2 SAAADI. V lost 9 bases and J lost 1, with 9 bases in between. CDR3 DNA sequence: TGCGCCAGTGGCGGGATCCAAGAGACCCAGTACTTC. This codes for CASGGIQETQYF.

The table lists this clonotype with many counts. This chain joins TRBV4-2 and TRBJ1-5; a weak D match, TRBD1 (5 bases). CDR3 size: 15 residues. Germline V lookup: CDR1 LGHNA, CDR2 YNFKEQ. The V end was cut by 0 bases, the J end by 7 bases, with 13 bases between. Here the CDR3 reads CASSQDVLGGQPQHF. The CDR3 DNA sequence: TGTGCCAGCAGCCAAGATGTCTTGGGGGGGCAGCCCCAGCATTTT.

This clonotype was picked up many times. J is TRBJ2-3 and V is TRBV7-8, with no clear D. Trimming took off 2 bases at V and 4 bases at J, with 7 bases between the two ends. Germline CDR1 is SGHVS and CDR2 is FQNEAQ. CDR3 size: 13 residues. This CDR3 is CASSLRPADTQYF. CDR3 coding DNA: TGTGCCAGCAGCTTACGGCCAGCAGATACGCAGTATTTT.

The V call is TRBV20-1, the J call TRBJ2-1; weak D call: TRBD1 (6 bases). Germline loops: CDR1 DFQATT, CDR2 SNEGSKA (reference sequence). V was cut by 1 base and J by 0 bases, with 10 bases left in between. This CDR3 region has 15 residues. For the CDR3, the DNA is TGCAGTGCTAGAGGACAGGATAGCTCCTACAATGAGCAGTTCTTC. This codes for CSARGQDSSYNEQFF.

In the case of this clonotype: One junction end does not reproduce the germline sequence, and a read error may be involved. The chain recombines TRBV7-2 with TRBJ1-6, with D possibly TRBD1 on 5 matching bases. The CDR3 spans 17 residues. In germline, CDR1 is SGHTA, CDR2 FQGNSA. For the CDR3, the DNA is TGTGCCAGCAGCTTAGCTGCCCAGGGTTCTTATGATTCGCCCCTCCACTTT. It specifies CASSLAAQGSYDSPLHF.

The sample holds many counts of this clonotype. CDR3 sequence reads: CASSQQGVSSTDTQYF. The DNA of the CDR3 is TGCGCCAGCAGCCAACAGGGGGTATCTAGCACAGATACGCAGTATTTT. The chain has TRBV4-1 and TRBJ2-3; 7 nucleotides align to TRBD1. V lost 2 bases, J lost 0 bases, and 5 bases stayed unmatched. Germline-derived CDR1 and CDR2 are MGHRA and YSYEKL. The CDR3 runs 16 residues.

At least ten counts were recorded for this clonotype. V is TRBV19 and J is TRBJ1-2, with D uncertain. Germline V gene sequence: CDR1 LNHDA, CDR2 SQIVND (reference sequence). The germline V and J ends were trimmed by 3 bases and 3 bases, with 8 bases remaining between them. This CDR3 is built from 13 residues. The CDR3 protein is CASSIWGDYGYTF. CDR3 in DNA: TGTGCCAGTAGTATTTGGGGTGACTATGGCTACACCTTC.